The rows below give T cell receptor beta chains drawn from one sample of a study of response to subunit inactivated influenza vaccine. TCRdb used MiXCR to reprocess the RT-PCR reads, holding one entry per CDR3 protein. In the table there are hundreds of thousands of distinct CDR3 sequences, 7.5% to 8.5% of which are singletons. The sample in question was PBMCs from blood, obtained less than 25 months after vaccination. The receptors here all came from a man aged 50-75 years who received an inactivated influenza vaccine. Both conserved end residues are part of each CDR3. The D gene is left open where the match is weak. Clone size is not always given. Where it is, it says once, few, many or a class for expanded clones.

clone_size | d_call | j_call | v_call | cdr3_nt | cdr3_aa
NA | NA | TRBJ2-7 | TRBV6-2/TRBV6-3 | TGTGCCAGCAGTACCCTCCGGCAAGTCTACGAGCAGTACTTC | CASSTLRQVYEQYF
few | NA | TRBJ2-1 | TRBV7-2 | TGTGCCAGCAGCTTTAAGGGGGGGGCGTCTAATGAGCAGTTCTTC | CASSFKGGASNEQFF
NA | NA | TRBJ1-5 | TRBV7-2 | TGTGCCAGCAGCTACATCGGGGATCAGCCCCAGCATTTT | CASSYIGDQPQHF
NA | NA | TRBJ2-3 | TRBV12-3/TRBV12-4 | TGTGCCAGCAGCCCCGGACAGTTTCGGTCAGATACGCAGTATTTT | CASSPGQFRSDTQYF
few | NA | TRBJ2-1 | TRBV11-2 | TGTGCCAGCAGCTTAAGTACCAGCTACAATGAGCAGTTCTTC | CASSLSTSYNEQFF
NA | TRBD1 | TRBJ2-1 | TRBV15 | TGTGCCACCAGCAGGGACAGGGGGCAAGAGCAGTTCTTC | CATSRDRGQEQFF
NA | NA | TRBJ2-2 | TRBV5-1 | TGCGCCAGCAGTTGGGCATTGAACAGGGAGCTGTTTTTT | CASSWALNRELFF
NA | NA | TRBJ2-1 | TRBV11-3 | TGTGCCAGCAGCTTATTCGGCCCGAGCTCCTACAATGAGCAGTTCTTC | CASSLFGPSSYNEQFF
many | TRBD1 | TRBJ1-5 | TRBV6-1 | TGTGCCAGCAGTGAGGTACAGGGGGCTTATCAGCCCCAGCATTTT | CASSEVQGAYQPQHF
few | NA | TRBJ1-2 | TRBV20-1 | TGCGTGTCCTCCGTTCTCAACTATGGCTACACCTTC | CVSSVLNYGYTF
many | NA | TRBJ2-4 | TRBV4-1 | TGCGCCAGCAGCCAACTAGATTTGTCCAAAAACATTCAGTACTTC | CASSQLDLSKNIQYF
NA | NA | TRBJ2-1 | TRBV7-9 | TGTGCCGGCAGCTTAAGGAACAATGAGCAGTTCTTC | CAGSLRNNEQFF
few | TRBD1 | TRBJ2-1 | TRBV27 | TGTGCCAGCAGACCCGTGAGGGCAGGGGGTTACAATGAGCAGTTCTTC | CASRPVRAGGYNEQFF
many | NA | TRBJ2-3 | TRBV5-1 | TGCGCCAGCAGCTTGGGAGGGGGTTCAGATACGCAGTATTTT | CASSLGGGSDTQYF
NA | TRBD2 | TRBJ2-5 | TRBV28 | TGTGCCAGCAGTGCGGGGACTAGCGGGAGGGCCGGGCAGACCCAGTACTTC | CASSAGTSGRAGQTQYF
few | TRBD1 | TRBJ1-1 | TRBV27 | TGTGCCAGCGACAGGGACATGAACACTGAAGCTTTCTTT | CASDRDMNTEAFF
NA | NA | TRBJ2-7 | TRBV4-1 | TGCGCCAGCAGCCAAGGGGTGAGGGACGAGCAGTACTTC | CASSQGVRDEQYF
many | NA | TRBJ1-2 | TRBV11-2 | TGTGCCAGCAGCCGGGCGGGGAATGGCTACACCTTC | CASSRAGNGYTF
few | NA | TRBJ1-1 | TRBV10-3 | TGTGCCATCCAGGGAGACACTGAAGCTTTCTTT | CAIQGDTEAFF
many | NA | TRBJ2-1 | TRBV4-2 | TGTGCCAGCAGCCTTCCGGGCCCCTACAATGAGCAGTTCTTC | CASSLPGPYNEQFF
few | NA | TRBJ1-1 | TRBV6-1 | TGTGCCAGCACCGAGGGGGGTTACGCTGAAGCTTTCTTT | CASTEGGYAEAFF
NA | TRBD2 | TRBJ2-1 | TRBV2 | TGTGCCAGCAGCCAACTAGCGGGAGGGCCAAATGAGCAGTTCTTC | CASSQLAGGPNEQFF
few | TRBD1 | TRBJ2-7 | TRBV11-2 | TGTGCCAGCAGCCCCCCCGGGACAGGGAACGAGCAGTACTTC | CASSPPGTGNEQYF
many | NA | TRBJ2-4 | TRBV11-2 | TGTGCCAGCAGCCCCAGACGGCCGCAGACGTCTCTAGCCAAAAACATTCAGTACTTC | CASSPRRPQTSLAKNIQYF
few | TRBD1 | TRBJ2-3 | TRBV28 | TGTGCCAGCAGTTGGACAGGATCTTCAAAAGGAATAAGTACAGATACGCAGTATTTT | CASSWTGSSKGISTDTQYF
many | TRBD1 | TRBJ2-5 | TRBV4-3 | TGCGCCAGCAGCCCGAAGCTCTACAGGGGAGAACTGGAGACCCAGTACTTC | CASSPKLYRGELETQYF
many | NA | TRBJ2-1 | TRBV5-1 | TGCGCCAGCAGCTTGGTTTCAGCTCCTTACAATGAGCAGTTCTTC | CASSLVSAPYNEQFF
many | TRBD1 | TRBJ2-2 | TRBV12-3/TRBV12-4 | TGTGCCAGCAGTCGCGACAGGGATGCCGGGGAGCTGTTTTTT | CASSRDRDAGELFF
NA | TRBD2 | TRBJ2-3 | TRBV20-1 | TGCAGTGCTCACCGGGGAGGGCCAAAAGATACGCAGTATTTT | CSAHRGGPKDTQYF
many | NA | TRBJ1-4 | TRBV12-5 | TGTGCTAGTGGTTTGGTACGGAGGACTAATGAAAAACTGTTTTTT | CASGLVRRTNEKLFF
few | TRBD1 | TRBJ2-3 | TRBV20-1 | TGCAGTGCCGCTGACAGGGGCAGCACAGATACGCAGTATTTT | CSAADRGSTDTQYF
NA | TRBD1 | TRBJ2-3 | TRBV12-3/TRBV12-4 | TGTGCCAGCAGTCCTGACAGGGGTGTTGGGACAGATACGCAGTATTTT | CASSPDRGVGTDTQYF
NA | TRBD2 | TRBJ2-4 | TRBV5-6 | TGTGCCAGCAGCTACACCTGGGGACAGGGGACGACTAGCGGGAGGAACATTCAGTACTTC | CASSYTWGQGTTSGRNIQYF
NA | TRBD1 | TRBJ2-5 | TRBV5-1 | TGCGCCAGCAGCTTGGTCGGACAGGGACAAGAGACCCAGTACTTC | CASSLVGQGQETQYF
many | NA | TRBJ2-4 | TRBV3-1 | TGTGCCAGCAGCCAAAAGAATGGTCTTACCAAAAACATTCAGTACTTC | CASSQKNGLTKNIQYF
NA | NA | TRBJ1-2 | TRBV24-1 | TGTGCCACCAGTGACCAAGCAAGGGCCTATGGCTACACCTTC | CATSDQARAYGYTF
few | TRBD1 | TRBJ2-4 | TRBV2 | TGTGCCAGCAGTGATGGGACAGATAACAAAAACATTCAGTACTTC | CASSDGTDNKNIQYF
many | TRBD2 | TRBJ2-7 | TRBV3-1 | TGTGCCAGCAGCCAATCCCTTGATAGCGGGGGCTACGAGCAGTACTTC | CASSQSLDSGGYEQYF
many | NA | TRBJ2-7 | TRBV20-1 | TGCAGTGCTAGAGGACCGATCTACGAGCAGTACTTC | CSARGPIYEQYF
many | NA | TRBJ2-1 | TRBV7-2 | TGTGCCAGCAGCTTCCGACTTCCGAATCAGGAGCAGTTCTTC | CASSFRLPNQEQFF
many | NA | TRBJ2-1 | TRBV20-1 | TGCAGTGCTAGAGTTGCAGTAGGGGGCTCCTACAATGAGCAGTTCTTC | CSARVAVGGSYNEQFF
NA | NA | TRBJ1-5 | TRBV20-1 | TGCAGTGCAAAAGCTCCGGGACAAGTCAATCAGCCCCAGCATTTT | CSAKAPGQVNQPQHF
NA | NA | TRBJ2-2 | TRBV20-1 | TGCAGTGCTAGGAGCGGAGCAAACACCGGGGAGCTGTTTTTT | CSARSGANTGELFF
many | NA | TRBJ1-1 | TRBV20-1 | TGCAGTGCTAGAGCGACCCTTCGGGCTGAAGCTTTCTTT | CSARATLRAEAFF
few | NA | TRBJ2-1 | TRBV11-2 | TGTGCCAGCAGCAGTTGGGCCCCGGGGTCGAGCTCCTACAATGAGCAGTTCTTC | CASSSWAPGSSSYNEQFF
NA | NA | TRBJ2-7 | TRBV5-1 | TGCGCCAGCAGCAGAGAACCGGGCCCGGGTGACGAGCAGTACTTC | CASSREPGPGDEQYF
many | NA | TRBJ1-6 | TRBV4-3 | TGCGCCAGCAGCCAAGATTGGGAACCCTATAATTCACCCCTCCACTTT | CASSQDWEPYNSPLHF
NA | NA | TRBJ2-7 | TRBV20-1 | TGCAGTGCTAGAGATAGGTGGTTCTACGAGCAGTACTTC | CSARDRWFYEQYF
few | NA | TRBJ1-1 | TRBV7-9 | TGTGCCAGCAGCCGCCCGATGGACAGTGAAGCTTTCTTT | CASSRPMDSEAFF
NA | TRBD1 | TRBJ1-5 | TRBV20-1 | TGCAGTGCTAGAGATCCAGGGGGCCTGGGTCAGCCCCAGCATTTT | CSARDPGGLGQPQHF
few | NA | TRBJ2-2 | TRBV2 | TGTGCCGCCAGGGAGGGGGCGATCGGGGAGCTGTTTTTT | CAAREGAIGELFF
many | NA | TRBJ1-1 | TRBV7-2 | TGTGCCAGCAGCTCGGACACCTTGAACACTGAAGCTTTCTTT | CASSSDTLNTEAFF
many | NA | TRBJ2-7 | TRBV3-1 | TGTGCCAGCAGCCAAGGGAGGTGGATCTCCAACTACGAGCAGTACTTC | CASSQGRWISNYEQYF